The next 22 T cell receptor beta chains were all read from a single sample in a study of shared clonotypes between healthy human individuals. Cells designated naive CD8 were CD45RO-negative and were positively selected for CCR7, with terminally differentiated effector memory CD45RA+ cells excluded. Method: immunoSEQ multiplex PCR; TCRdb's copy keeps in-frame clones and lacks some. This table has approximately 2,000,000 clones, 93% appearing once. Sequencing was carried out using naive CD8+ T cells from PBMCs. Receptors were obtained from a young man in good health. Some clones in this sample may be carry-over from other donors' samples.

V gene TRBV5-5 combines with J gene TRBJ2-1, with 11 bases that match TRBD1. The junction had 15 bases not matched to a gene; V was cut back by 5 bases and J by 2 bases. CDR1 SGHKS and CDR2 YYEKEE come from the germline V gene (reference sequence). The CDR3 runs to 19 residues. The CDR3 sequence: CASSLSIQPGQGAYNEQFF. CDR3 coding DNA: TGTGCCAGCAGTTTATCCATCCAGCCGGGACAGGGGGCCTACAATGAGCAGTTCTTC.

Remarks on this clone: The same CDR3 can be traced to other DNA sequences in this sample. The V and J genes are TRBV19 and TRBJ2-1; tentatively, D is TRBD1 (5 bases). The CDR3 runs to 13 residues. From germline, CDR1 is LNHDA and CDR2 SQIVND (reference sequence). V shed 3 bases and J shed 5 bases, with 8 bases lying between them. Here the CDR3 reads CASSMGQNNEQFF. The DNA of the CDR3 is TGTGCCAGTAGTATGGGGCAGAACAATGAGCAGTTCTTC.

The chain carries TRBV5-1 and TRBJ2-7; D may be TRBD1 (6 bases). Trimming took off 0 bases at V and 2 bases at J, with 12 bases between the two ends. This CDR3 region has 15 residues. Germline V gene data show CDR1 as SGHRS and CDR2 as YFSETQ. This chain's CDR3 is CASSLDRTAAYEQYF. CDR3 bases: TGCGCCAGCAGCTTGGATAGGACAGCCGCCTACGAGCAGTACTTC. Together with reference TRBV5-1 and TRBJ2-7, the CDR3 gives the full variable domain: KAGVTQTPRYLIKTRGQQVTLSCSPISGHRSVSWYQQTPGQGLQFLFEYFSETQRNKGNFPGRFSGRQFSNSRSEMNVSTLELGDSALYLCASSLDRTAAYEQYFGPGTRLTVT.

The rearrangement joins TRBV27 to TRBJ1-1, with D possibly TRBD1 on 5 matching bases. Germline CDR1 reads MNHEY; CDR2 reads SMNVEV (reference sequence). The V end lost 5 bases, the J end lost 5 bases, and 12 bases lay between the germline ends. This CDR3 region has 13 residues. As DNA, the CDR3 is TGTGCCAGCAGTCCCCGGGGCGAAACTGAAGCTTTCTTT. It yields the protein CASSPRGETEAFF.

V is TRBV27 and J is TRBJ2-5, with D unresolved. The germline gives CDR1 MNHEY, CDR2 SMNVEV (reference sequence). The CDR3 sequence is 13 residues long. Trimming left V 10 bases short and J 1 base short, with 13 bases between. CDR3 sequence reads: CATIQRVQETQYF. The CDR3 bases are TGTGCCACTATTCAACGGGTCCAAGAGACCCAGTACTTC.

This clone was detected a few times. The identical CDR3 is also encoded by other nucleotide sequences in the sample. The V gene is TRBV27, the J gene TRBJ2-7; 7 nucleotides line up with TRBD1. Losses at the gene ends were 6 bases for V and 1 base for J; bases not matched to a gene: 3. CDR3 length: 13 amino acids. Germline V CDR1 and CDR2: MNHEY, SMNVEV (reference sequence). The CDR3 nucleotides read TGTGCCAGCAGCCCGGGACAGTCCTACGAGCAGTACTTC. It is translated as CASSPGQSYEQYF.

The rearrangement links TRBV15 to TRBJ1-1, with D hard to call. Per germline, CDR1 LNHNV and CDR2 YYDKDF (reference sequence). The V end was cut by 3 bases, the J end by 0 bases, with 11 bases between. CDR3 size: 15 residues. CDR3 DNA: TGTGCCACCAGCAGCCTCGGTTTGGTGAACACTGAAGCTTTCTTT. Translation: CATSSLGLVNTEAFF.

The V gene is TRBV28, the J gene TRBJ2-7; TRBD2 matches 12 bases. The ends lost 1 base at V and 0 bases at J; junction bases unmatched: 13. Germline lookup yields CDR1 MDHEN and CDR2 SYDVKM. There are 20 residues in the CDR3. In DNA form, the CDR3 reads TGTGCCAGCAGTTTATTAAGGACTAGCGGGACGCGCCCCAACTCCTACGAGCAGTACTTC. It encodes CASSLLRTSGTRPNSYEQYF.

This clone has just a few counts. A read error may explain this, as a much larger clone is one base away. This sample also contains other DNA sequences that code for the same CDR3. Here the CDR3 reads CASSLGGNTEAFF. In DNA, the CDR3 is TGTGCCAGCAGCTTAGGCGGGAACACTGAAGCTTTCTTT. This chain connects TRBV11-2 to TRBJ1-1; no firm D call. The CDR3 consists of 13 residues. V was trimmed by 1 base and J by 1 base, leaving 4 bases between them. Germline loops: CDR1 SGHAT, CDR2 FQNNGV.

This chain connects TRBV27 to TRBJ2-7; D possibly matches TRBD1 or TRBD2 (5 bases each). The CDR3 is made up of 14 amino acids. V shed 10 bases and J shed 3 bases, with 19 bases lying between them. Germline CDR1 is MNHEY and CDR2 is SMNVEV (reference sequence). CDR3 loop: CATGTLNRGYEQYF. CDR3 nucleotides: TGTGCCACCGGGACCCTAAATAGGGGCTACGAGCAGTACTTC.

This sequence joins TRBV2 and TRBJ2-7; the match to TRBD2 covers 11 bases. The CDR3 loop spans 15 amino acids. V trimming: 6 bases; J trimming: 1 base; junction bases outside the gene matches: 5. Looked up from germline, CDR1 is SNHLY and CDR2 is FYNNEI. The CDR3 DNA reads TGTGCCAGCAGAACTAGCGGGAGTGGGTCCTACGAGCAGTACTTC. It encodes CASRTSGSGSYEQYF.

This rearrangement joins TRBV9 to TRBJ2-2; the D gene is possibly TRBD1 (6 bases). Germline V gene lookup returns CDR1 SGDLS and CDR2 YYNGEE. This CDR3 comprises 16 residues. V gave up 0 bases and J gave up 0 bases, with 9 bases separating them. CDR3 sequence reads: CASSVEGDTNTGELFF. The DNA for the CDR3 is TGTGCCAGCAGCGTAGAGGGGGACACGAACACCGGGGAGCTGTTTTTT.

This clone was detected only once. CDR3 in DNA: TGCAGCGTTGAAGTCAGCGGGAGGGCCTACAATGAGCAGTTCTTC. Amino acids: CSVEVSGRAYNEQFF. The chain has TRBV29-1 and TRBJ2-1; 10 bases are shared with TRBD2. The germline CDR1 and CDR2 sequences are SQVTM and ANQGSEA. With 1 base clipped from V and 2 bases from J, the junction kept 2 bases outside the gene matches. The CDR3 loop spans 15 amino acids.

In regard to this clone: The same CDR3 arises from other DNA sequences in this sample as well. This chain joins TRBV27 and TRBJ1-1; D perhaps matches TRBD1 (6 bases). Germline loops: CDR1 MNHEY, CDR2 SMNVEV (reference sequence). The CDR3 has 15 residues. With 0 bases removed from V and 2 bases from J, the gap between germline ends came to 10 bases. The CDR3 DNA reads TGTGCCAGCAGTTTATCCCCAGGGGCCAACACTGAAGCTTTCTTT. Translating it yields CASSLSPGANTEAFF.

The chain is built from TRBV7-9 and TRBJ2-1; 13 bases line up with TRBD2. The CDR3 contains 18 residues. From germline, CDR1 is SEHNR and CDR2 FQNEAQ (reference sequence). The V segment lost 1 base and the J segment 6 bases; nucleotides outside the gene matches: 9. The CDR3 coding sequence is TGTGCCAGCAGCTTAGGGACGGGACTAGCGGGACCCCGCAATGAGCAGTTCTTC. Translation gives CASSLGTGLAGPRNEQFF.

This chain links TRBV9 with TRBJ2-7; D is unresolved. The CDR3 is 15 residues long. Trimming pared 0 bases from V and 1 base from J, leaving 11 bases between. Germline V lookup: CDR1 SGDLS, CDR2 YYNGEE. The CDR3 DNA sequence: TGTGCCAGCAGCGTAGGAACAGCCCAATCCTACGAGCAGTACTTC. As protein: CASSVGTAQSYEQYF.

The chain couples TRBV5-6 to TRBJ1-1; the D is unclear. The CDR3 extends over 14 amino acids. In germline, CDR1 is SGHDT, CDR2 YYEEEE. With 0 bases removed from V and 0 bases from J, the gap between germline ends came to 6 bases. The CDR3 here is CASSLANLNTEAFF. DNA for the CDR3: TGTGCCAGCAGCTTGGCCAACTTGAACACTGAAGCTTTCTTT.

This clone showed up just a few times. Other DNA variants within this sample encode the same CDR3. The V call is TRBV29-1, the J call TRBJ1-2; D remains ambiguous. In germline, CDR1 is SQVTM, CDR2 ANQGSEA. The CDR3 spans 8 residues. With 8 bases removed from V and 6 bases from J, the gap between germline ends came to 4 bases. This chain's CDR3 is CSPDGYTF. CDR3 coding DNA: TGCAGCCCTGATGGCTACACCTTC.

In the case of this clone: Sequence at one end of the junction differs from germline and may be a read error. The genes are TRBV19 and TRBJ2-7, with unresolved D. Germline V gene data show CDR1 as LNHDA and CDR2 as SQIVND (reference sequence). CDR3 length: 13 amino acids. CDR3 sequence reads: CAAGSWVTYEQYF. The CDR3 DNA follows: TGCGCTGCCGGAAGTTGGGTTACCTACGAGCAGTACTTC. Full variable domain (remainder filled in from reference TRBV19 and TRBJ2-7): DGGITQSPKYLFRKEGQNVTLSCEQNLNHDAMYWYRQDPGQGLRLIYYSQIVNDFQKGDIAEGYSVSREKKESFPLTVTSAQKNPTAFYLCAAGSWVTYEQYFGPGTRLTVT.

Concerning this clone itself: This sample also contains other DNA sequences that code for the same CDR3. CDR3 protein: CASSSLAGSYNEQFF. In nucleotides, the CDR3 is TGTGCCAGCAGCTCTCTAGCGGGCTCCTACAATGAGCAGTTCTTC. The chain uses TRBV27 and TRBJ2-1, with TRBD2 matching 8 bases. V was pared by 6 bases and J by 0 bases, with 4 bases of the junction left unmatched. CDR3 length: 15 amino acids. Per germline, CDR1 MNHEY and CDR2 SMNVEV (reference sequence).

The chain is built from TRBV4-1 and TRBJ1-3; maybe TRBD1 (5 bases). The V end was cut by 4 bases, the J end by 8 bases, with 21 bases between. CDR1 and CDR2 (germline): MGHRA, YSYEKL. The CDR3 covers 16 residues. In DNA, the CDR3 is TGCGCCAGCAGCCGAAAGACCGGGGCCGCGACTGACACCATATATTTT. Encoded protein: CASSRKTGAATDTIYF.

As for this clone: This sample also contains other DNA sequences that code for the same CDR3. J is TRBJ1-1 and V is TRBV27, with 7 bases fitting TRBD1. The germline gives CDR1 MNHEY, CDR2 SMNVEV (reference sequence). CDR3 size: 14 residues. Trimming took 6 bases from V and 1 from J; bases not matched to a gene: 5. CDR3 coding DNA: TGTGCCAGCAGCCCGGGGACAGAGAACACTGAAGCTTTCTTT. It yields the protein CASSPGTENTEAFF.